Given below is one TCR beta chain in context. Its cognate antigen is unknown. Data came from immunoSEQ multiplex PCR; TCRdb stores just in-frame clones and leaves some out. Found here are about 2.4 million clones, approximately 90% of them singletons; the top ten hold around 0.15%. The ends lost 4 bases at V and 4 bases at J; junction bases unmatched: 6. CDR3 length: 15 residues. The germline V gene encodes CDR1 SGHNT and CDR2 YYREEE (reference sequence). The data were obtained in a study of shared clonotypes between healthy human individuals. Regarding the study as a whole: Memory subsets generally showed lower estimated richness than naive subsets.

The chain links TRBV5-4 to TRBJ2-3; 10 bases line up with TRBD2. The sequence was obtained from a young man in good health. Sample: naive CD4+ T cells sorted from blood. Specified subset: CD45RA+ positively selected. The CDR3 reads CASSPPSGSADTQYF. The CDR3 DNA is TGTGCCAGCAGCCCCCCTAGCGGGAGCGCAGATACGCAGTATTTT. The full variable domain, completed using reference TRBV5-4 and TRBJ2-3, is ETGVTQSPTHLIKTRGQQVTLRCSSQSGHNTVSWYQQALGQGPQFIFQYYREEENGRGNFPPRFSGLQFPNYSSELNVNALELDDSALYLCASSPPSGSADTQYFGPGTRLTVL.